The source of this T cell receptor beta chain is a study of blood T cell repertoires in COVID-19. Study details: Researchers got acute and convalescent COVID-19 samples from the United States, Italy and Spain. The cDNA or gDNA used as material had been derived from T cells, B-cell-depleted T cells, or PBMCs.

This clone was seen only a few times. Trimming took 0 bases from V and 4 from J, leaving 15 bases between them. The germline gives CDR1 WNHNN, CDR2 SYGVQD (reference sequence). The CDR3 runs to 16 residues. In the source study's methods: For nucleated cells, counts were estimated from reference gene primer amplification. This table comes from immunoSEQ multiplex PCR, and its TCRdb copy is limited to in-frame clones, with some not included. Clone size and the V and J calls come from that table; the DNA yielded D and trimming. The repertoire holds about 80,000 clones, with 80% as singletons. The J gene is TRBJ1-2, the V gene TRBV10-1; a weak D match, TRBD1 (5 bases). The sequenced material came from peripheral blood. This clonotype was obtained from a woman aged 35 to 49 with active or convalescent COVID-19. The DNA for the CDR3 is TGCGCCAGCAGTGAGTCATTTGGGGCCCCGCCCTATGGCTACACCTTC. Its protein product is CASSESFGAPPYGYTF.